The subject of this entry is one T cell receptor beta chain. As handled by the study authors: Amplification of reference gene primers provided the estimated nucleated cell counts. Measured with immunoSEQ multiplex PCR; TCRdb has only the in-frame clones, and not every one. V, J and clone size are taken as reported in that table, and D and trimming were inferred from the DNA itself. The table includes about 260,000 clones, 75% to 90% detected once. The source of the sample is a study of blood T cell repertoires in COVID-19. Overall study: Specimens from acute and convalescent COVID-19 originated in the United States, Italy and Spain. The cDNA or gDNA used as material had been derived from T cells, B-cell-depleted T cells, or PBMCs.

Germline CDR1 DFQATT, CDR2 SNEGSKA (reference sequence). V was trimmed by 3 bases and J by 6 bases, leaving 8 bases between them. The CDR3 totals 11 residues. Material for sequencing was peripheral blood. The chain employs TRBV20-1 and TRBJ1-1; D not certain. The sequence came from a woman aged 40 to 49 who had recovered from COVID-19. DNA for the CDR3: TGCAGTGCTAGGGGCGGGGCTGAAGCTTTCTTT. Amino acid sequence: CSARGGAEAFF.